Sequencing of this T cell receptor beta chain was carried out in a study of human T cells and chemical hapten exposure. Study-level results: A positive correlation with patch test score was shown by PT1 expanded TCR counts. The formation of large CDR3 similarity clusters by expanded TCRs significantly exceeded that of controls.

Comments on this clonotype: The antigen is not known.

Documented time point: patch test 1, 2 weeks after DPC sensitization. Treatment meaning: therapeutic diphenylcyclopropenone sensitization with weekly scalp DPC. The library attached unique molecular identifiers to individual cDNA molecules. A single record per CDR3 protein comes from TCRdb applying MiXCR to the RACE reads. The sample has about 74,000 distinct CDR3 sequences, about 31% seen once. The V end lost 1 base, the J end lost 4 bases, and 6 bases lay between the germline ends. This CDR3 is 13 amino acids long. The germline V gene has CDR1 LNHNV and CDR2 YYDKDF (reference sequence). The rearrangement uses TRBV15 and TRBJ2-3; D is undetermined. Sequences were derived from whole blood, sampled in connection with sensitization to the hapten diphenylcyclopropenone (DPC). This sequence originates from a man aged 40-50 years with alopecia areata. Some clones in this sample may be carry-over from other donors' samples. The chain's CDR3 is CATSRATADTQYF. In nucleotides, the CDR3 is TGTGCCACCAGCAGAGCCACGGCAGATACGCAGTATTTT.